This is a list of T cell receptor beta chains from one sample in a study of blood T cell repertoires in COVID-19. TCRdb keeps only in-frame clones here, not all; method: immunoSEQ multiplex PCR. The sample holds a few hundred thousand clones; around 90% are singletons and the top ten take about 2%. Material: peripheral blood. The receptors derive from a woman aged 55 to 70 with COVID-19, enrolled during active disease. CDR3s include the opening cysteine and the closing phenylalanine or tryptophan. D genes are given only for firm matches. Expanded clones are given a class, and other clones once, few, many or no size at all.

TRBJ2-1 TRBV6-5 once . TGTGCCAGCAGTTACTCATGGAGGGTTGGTAATGAGCAGTTCTTC CASSYSWRVGNEQFF
TRBJ1-5 TRBV6-5 once . TGTGCCAGCAGTTACCCCGCGGGGAATCAGCCCCAGCATTTT CASSYPAGNQPQHF
TRBJ1-1 TRBV7-2 . . TGTGCCAGCAGCATGACAGAGAACACTGAAGCTTTCTTT CASSMTENTEAFF
TRBJ2-2 TRBV5-8 few . TGTGCCAGCAGCTCACAGTTTTATAACACCGGGGAGCTGTTTTTT CASSSQFYNTGELFF
TRBJ2-7 TRBV9 few . TGTGCCAGCAGCGTAGAGTTTAGCGGAGTAGTGCAGTACTTC CASSVEFSGVVQYF
TRBJ2-3 TRBV4-2 . . TGTGCCAGCAGCCAAGATCGAAGCGGACCCACAGATACGCAGTATTTT CASSQDRSGPTDTQYF
TRBJ2-1 TRBV7-2 . . TGTGCCAGCAGCTTAGGCAGAAATGAGCAGTTCTTC CASSLGRNEQFF
TRBJ2-3 TRBV6-6 . TRBD2 TGTGCCAGCAGACGGGAGGGAGGCACAGATACGCAGTATTTT CASRREGGTDTQYF
TRBJ1-5 TRBV30 . . TGTGCCTGGAGTCCCCGTATCAATCAGCCCCAGCATTTT CAWSPRINQPQHF
TRBJ1-1 TRBV6-5 . . TGTGCCAGCAGCCGACTCGGGGATTTGGGCACTGAAGCTTTCTTT CASSRLGDLGTEAFF
TRBJ2-5 TRBV4-3 once TRBD2 TGCGCCAGCAGCCAAGATCGGGACGGGACTACCCAAGAGACCCAGTACTTC CASSQDRDGTTQETQYF
TRBJ1-5 TRBV7-2 . TRBD1 TGTGCCAGCAGCTCAGACAGGGGTGGCCAGCCCCAGCATTTT CASSSDRGGQPQHF
TRBJ2-1 TRBV9 . TRBD2 TGTGCCAGCAGCCCTTACTCGGGGGGAGCGGGGATAAACAATGAGCAGTTCTTC CASSPYSGGAGINNEQFF
TRBJ1-2 TRBV7-2 . TRBD1 TGTGCCAGCAGCTTGCCAGGGGGCCAGTCTGGCTACACCTTC CASSLPGGQSGYTF
TRBJ2-1 TRBV4-1 . . TGCGCCAGCAGCCAAACCGGGACACTTAAGAATGAGCAGTTCTTC CASSQTGTLKNEQFF
TRBJ1-2 TRBV5-6 once . TGTGCCAGCAGCTCTTTCTATGGCTACACCTTC CASSSFYGYTF
TRBJ2-2 TRBV5-6 . . TGTGCCAGCAGCTCCGCGGCCACCGGGGAGCTGTTTTTT CASSSAATGELFF
TRBJ1-2 TRBV21-1 . . TGTGCCAGCAGCAGTGGGGGCGACTATGGCTACACCTTC CASSSGGDYGYTF
TRBJ2-1 TRBV9 . . TGTGCCAGCAGCTCCTCCCCAGCGGTCCTCTACAATGAGCAGTTCTTC CASSSSPAVLYNEQFF
TRBJ1-5 TRBV5-1 . . TGCGCCAGCAGCCCCGGCCCCACAGGGCCCCAGCCCCAGCATTTT CASSPGPTGPQPQHF
TRBJ1-1 TRBV5-6 . TRBD1 TGTGCCAGCAGAGTAATTATGGACAGGCCTACTGAAGCTTTCTTT CASRVIMDRPTEAFF
TRBJ1-1 TRBV12-3/TRBV12-4 . . TGTGCCAGCAGTTTGTACAGGGAAGCTTTCTTT CASSLYREAFF
TRBJ2-5 TRBV4-3 . TRBD1 TGCGCCAGCAGCCGCGGGACAGGATCTACGGCCCAGTACTTC CASSRGTGSTAQYF
TRBJ1-2 TRBV19 . . TGTGCCAGTATTGGCGGAAATAACTATGGCTACACCTTC CASIGGNNYGYTF
TRBJ2-7 TRBV29-1 . TRBD1 TGCAGCGTTGGGGCCAGGGGGTCCTACGAGCAGTACTTC CSVGARGSYEQYF
TRBJ2-2 TRBV5-1 . . TGCGCCAGCAGCTTGGTTACAGCCTCGAACACCGGGGAGCTGTTTTTT CASSLVTASNTGELFF
TRBJ2-3 TRBV3-1/TRBV3-2 once . TGTGCCAGCAGCCAAGTGAGACAGCTCACAGATACGCAGTATTTT CASSQVRQLTDTQYF
TRBJ1-2 TRBV5-6 . . TGTGCCAGCAGCTTGCTCCCACTACCGGGCTACACCTTC CASSLLPLPGYTF
TRBJ2-7 TRBV5-1 . TRBD1 TGCGCCAGCAGCTTCTCGGGGCAGGGGGCCTACGAGCAGTACTTC CASSFSGQGAYEQYF
TRBJ1-3 TRBV4-2 . TRBD1 TGTGCCAGCAGCCCGACAGGGGTCTCTGGAAACACCATATATTTT CASSPTGVSGNTIYF
TRBJ1-2 TRBV3-1/TRBV3-2 once . TGTGCCAGCAGCCAAGGACAGGACTATGGCTACACCTTC CASSQGQDYGYTF
TRBJ1-2 TRBV19 . . TGTGCCAGTAAGGTTCCGGGGAGCTATGGCTACACCTTC CASKVPGSYGYTF
TRBJ1-3 TRBV29-1 . . TGCAGCGTTGAGCGGAGGGGAAACACCATATATTTT CSVERRGNTIYF
TRBJ1-1 TRBV6-5 once TRBD1 TGTGCCAGCAGTTACCGGACAGGGGGCACTGAAGCTTTCTTT CASSYRTGGTEAFF
TRBJ1-1 TRBV3-1/TRBV3-2 once . TGTGCCAGCAGCCTGCAGGGGAACACTGAAGCTTTCTTT CASSLQGNTEAFF
TRBJ1-6 TRBV3-1/TRBV3-2 . TRBD1 TGTGCCAGCAGCCAGGAGGACAGGGTTGAGTCACCCCTCCACTTT CASSQEDRVESPLHF
TRBJ2-7 TRBV5-1 few . TGCGCCAGCAGCCCCCTCCTCGAGGGCGAAGCCGAGTACTTC CASSPLLEGEAEYF
TRBJ1-4 TRBV4-3 . . TGCGCCAGCAGCCGGTCACAGGTCTCAAAGGAAAAACTGTTTTTT CASSRSQVSKEKLFF
TRBJ1-1 TRBV4-3 . . TGCGCCAGCAGCCAAGATTCGTGGGGGGAGACTGAAGCTTTCTTT CASSQDSWGETEAFF
TRBJ1-1 TRBV9 . . TGTGCCAGCAGCCCCGGATCGGGGAACACTGAAGCTTTCTTT CASSPGSGNTEAFF
TRBJ2-1 TRBV9 once TRBD2 TGTGCCAGCAGCGCCGGGACTAGCGTTAATGAGCAGTTCTTC CASSAGTSVNEQFF
TRBJ2-2 TRBV9 . . TGTGCCAGCAGCGTTACGTCTCTTATGCGGGGAGAGAACACCGGGGAGCTGTTTTTT CASSVTSLMRGENTGELFF
TRBJ1-2 TRBV19 . TRBD1 TGTGCCAGTAGTGGGGGACAGGGCGGTGGCTACACCTTC CASSGGQGGGYTF
TRBJ2-1 TRBV3-1/TRBV3-2 . . TGCGGTTGGACAGCCGACTACAATGAGCAGTTCTTC CGWTADYNEQFF
TRBJ2-3 TRBV6-5 . TRBD2 TGTGCCAGCACCCCCTCCGGGACTAGCGGGGTGCAGTATTTT CASTPSGTSGVQYF
TRBJ1-4 TRBV12-3/TRBV12-4 . . TGTGCCAGCAGTTTAGGAGGAAACGAAAAACTGTTTTTT CASSLGGNEKLFF
TRBJ2-7 TRBV6-4 . . TGTGCCAGCAACCCCTCAGAAAACTACGAGCAGTACTTC CASNPSENYEQYF
TRBJ2-7 TRBV4-2 . . TGTGCCAGCAGCCAGACTGTGGTAAGGGAGCAGTACTTC CASSQTVVREQYF
TRBJ1-2 TRBV6-5 . TRBD1 TGTGCCAGCAGACCAACAGGGGCGTCCAACTATGGCTACACCTTC CASRPTGASNYGYTF
TRBJ2-2 TRBV4-3 . TRBD1 TGCGCCAGCAGCCAAGTCGTTGGGACAGGGGAAACCGGGGAGCTGTTTTTT CASSQVVGTGETGELFF
TRBJ2-5 TRBV6-2/TRBV6-3 . TRBD2 TGTGCCAGCAGCCGCGGGCCCAGAGGGGAACTAGCGGGGGGCCGGGAGACCCAGTACTTC CASSRGPRGELAGGRETQYF
TRBJ2-2 TRBV5-4 few . TGTGCCAGCAGCTTGAGTACATTGAACACCGGGGAGCTGTTTTTT CASSLSTLNTGELFF
TRBJ1-4 TRBV18 . . TGTGCCAGCTCTAGACAGGCGCAAAATGAAAAACTGTTTTTT CASSRQAQNEKLFF
TRBJ2-7 TRBV7-2 . . TGTGCCAGCAGCTTAGAGGGGTCCCTCTACGAGCAGTACTTC CASSLEGSLYEQYF
TRBJ2-3 TRBV24-1 once TRBD1 TGTGCCACCAGTGATCCGGGACAGGGTCCGGGAGATACGCAGTATTTT CATSDPGQGPGDTQYF
TRBJ1-4 TRBV7-2 . . TGTGCCAGCAGCTTAAAGTACGGGGGTAGAGATGAAAAACTGTTTTTT CASSLKYGGRDEKLFF